This TCR beta chain was recovered during a study of blood T cell repertoires in COVID-19. At the level of the study: The analysed material was cDNA or gDNA that came from T cells, B-cell-depleted T cells, or PBMCs.

CDR1 and CDR2 (germline): LGHNT, FRNRAP. The CDR3 extends over 13 amino acids. Trimming stripped 7 bases from V and 7 bases from J, with 16 bases between. Profiled with immunoSEQ multiplex PCR; TCRdb holds only in-frame clones, not every one. This table has approximately 63,000 clones, more than 85% appearing once. The rearrangement joins TRBV12-5 to TRBJ1-1; D gene uncertain. The sample taken for sequencing was peripheral blood. This TCR derives from a man older than 75 in a cohort sampled during active COVID-19. The DNA for the CDR3 is TGTGCTAGTGCTAGGGCTTTGGAGGGTGAAGCTTTCTTT. It codes for CASARALEGEAFF.